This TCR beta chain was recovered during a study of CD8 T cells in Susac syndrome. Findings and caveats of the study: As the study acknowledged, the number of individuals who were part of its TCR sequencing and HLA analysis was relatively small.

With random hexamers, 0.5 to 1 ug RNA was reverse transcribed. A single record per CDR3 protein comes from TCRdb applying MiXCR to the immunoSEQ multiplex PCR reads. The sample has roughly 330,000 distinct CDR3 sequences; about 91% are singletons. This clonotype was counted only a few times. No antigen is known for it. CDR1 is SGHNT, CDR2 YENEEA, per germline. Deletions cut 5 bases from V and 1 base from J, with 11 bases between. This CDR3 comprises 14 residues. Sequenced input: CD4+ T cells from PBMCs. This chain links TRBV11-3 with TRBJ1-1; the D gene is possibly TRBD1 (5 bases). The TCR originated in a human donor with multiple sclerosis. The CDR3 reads CASSEGPTNTEAFF. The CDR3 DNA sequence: TGTGCCAGCAGCGAGGGACCCACGAACACTGAAGCTTTCTTT.